These 22 T cell receptor beta chains originate from one sample sequenced in a study of blood T cell repertoires in COVID-19. Sequencing was performed with immunoSEQ multiplex PCR; in TCRdb, only in-frame clones are kept and a portion is missing. The table shows 200,000 to 300,000 clones, with 70% to 90% occurring only once. Sequencing used peripheral blood. The receptors here all came from a woman in her twenties or thirties with acute or convalescent COVID-19.

V is TRBV7-3 and J is TRBJ2-2; TRBD1 might be the D (6 bases). The CDR3 loop spans 14 amino acids. Germline CDR1 is SGHTA and CDR2 is FQGTGA. With 5 bases removed from V and 4 bases from J, the gap between germline ends came to 11 bases. The CDR3 sequence: CASSPGQFTGELFF. CDR3 bases: TGTGCCAGCAGCCCCGGACAGTTCACCGGGGAGCTGTTTTTT.

A remark on this clone: Other DNA sequences in this specimen translate into the identical CDR3. The chain links TRBV6-5 to TRBJ2-7; the D is unclear. The CDR3 consists of 12 residues. The V end lost 4 bases, the J end lost 3 bases, and 7 bases lay between the germline ends. CDR1 and CDR2 from the germline V gene are MNHEY and SVGAGI. CDR3 in DNA: TGTGCCAGCAGTTCAACCAGCTACGAGCAGTACTTC. This translates into CASSSTSYEQYF.

The V gene is TRBV19, the J gene TRBJ1-1, with TRBD1 identical over 9 bases. J gave up 4 bases and V 7 bases, and 10 bases lay outside the gene matches. The CDR3 length is 15 residues. The germline gives CDR1 LNHDA, CDR2 SQIVND (reference sequence). The CDR3 DNA reads as TGTGCCAGTAAGTTTAGTTTACAGGGGGCCACTGAAGCTTTCTTT. Amino acid sequence: CASKFSLQGATEAFF.

This clone was recorded a few times. The rearrangement links TRBV5-6 to TRBJ1-1; a possible D gene is TRBD1 (5 bases). The germline CDR1 and CDR2 sequences are SGHDT and YYEEEE. Trimming shortened V by 0 bases and J by 5 bases, and 11 bases separated the two germline ends. This CDR3 is built from 14 residues. The chain's CDR3 is CASSLGWRGTEAFF. DNA for the CDR3: TGTGCCAGCAGCTTGGGCTGGAGGGGAACTGAAGCTTTCTTT.

A single count supports this clone. The rearrangement links TRBV12-5 to TRBJ2-5; the match to TRBD1 covers 9 bases. The CDR3 consists of 14 residues. With V trimmed by 6 bases and J by 3 bases, 5 bases remained unmatched. CDR1 is LGHNT, CDR2 FRNRAP, per germline. The CDR3 DNA sequence: TGTGCTAGTGGCCCCGGGACAGGGAAAGAGACCCAGTACTTC. Its protein product is CASGPGTGKETQYF.

The chain employs TRBV5-1 and TRBJ2-5, with 7 bases that match TRBD1. J gave up 4 bases and V 4 bases, and 4 bases lay outside the gene matches. Germline CDR1 is SGHRS and CDR2 is YFSETQ. The CDR3 has 13 amino acids. CDR3 protein: CASSTGQVETQYF. The CDR3, as DNA: TGCGCCAGCAGCACAGGACAGGTAGAGACCCAGTACTTC.

The chain carries TRBV6-6 and TRBJ2-2, with D perhaps matching TRBD1 (5 bases). CDR1 is MNHNY and CDR2 is SVGAGI in the germline V gene (reference sequence). The CDR3 is 13 amino acids. Deletions cut 2 bases from V and 7 bases from J, with 8 bases between. This CDR3 reads CASSYTQGGELFF. DNA of the CDR3: TGTGCCAGCAGTTACACCCAGGGCGGGGAGCTGTTTTTT.

The V and J genes are TRBV5-8 and TRBJ2-1; 8 bases map to TRBD2. The CDR3 totals 15 residues. Germline CDR1 and CDR2: SGHTS and YDEGEE. Germline trimming cut 3 bases from V and 2 bases from J; bases unmatched to any gene: 4. The DNA of the CDR3 is TGTGCCAGCAGCTCCAGCGGGAGTCCCTACAATGAGCAGTTCTTC. Encoded protein: CASSSSGSPYNEQFF.

The chain links TRBV27 to TRBJ2-2, with 9 bases identical to TRBD2. Looked up from germline, CDR1 is MNHEY and CDR2 is SMNVEV (reference sequence). This CDR3 contains 16 residues. V lost 6 bases to trimming and J lost 5 bases; unmatched junction nucleotides: 10. CDR3 residues: CASSPRGSGSTGELFF. The CDR3 coding sequence is TGTGCCAGCAGCCCTCGGGGTAGCGGGAGTACCGGGGAGCTGTTTTTT.

The V and J genes are TRBV7-8 and TRBJ1-3; D may be TRBD1 (6 bases). Trimming shortened V by 4 bases and J by 1 base, and 11 bases separated the two germline ends. The CDR3 sequence is 15 residues long. Germline CDR1 is SGHVS and CDR2 is FQNEAQ. DNA of the CDR3: TGTGCCAGCAGCTCTAGGGGGAAATCTGGAAACACCATATATTTT. Protein product: CASSSRGKSGNTIYF. The whole variable domain, remainder taken from reference TRBV7-8 and TRBJ1-3, is GAGVSQSPRYKVAKRGQDVALRCDPISGHVSLFWYQQALGQGPEFLTYFQNEAQLDKSGLPSDRFFAERPEGSVSTLKIQRTQQEDSAVYLCASSSRGKSGNTIYFGEGSWLTVV.

The chain employs TRBV6-5 and TRBJ2-3, with a possible D match to TRBD2 (5 bases). Germline CDR1 and CDR2: MNHEY and SVGAGI. The CDR3 consists of 15 residues. Trimming took 4 bases from V and 2 from J, leaving 13 bases between them. The CDR3 sequence is CASSLVRAYTDTQYF. The CDR3, as DNA: TGTGCCAGCAGTTTAGTGCGGGCGTACACAGATACGCAGTATTTT.

The chain uses TRBV29-1 and TRBJ2-7; 7 positions agree with TRBD2. The CDR3 consists of 12 residues. The V gene end was trimmed by 5 bases and the J gene end by 5 bases; junction bases not matched to a gene: 6. CDR1 SQVTM and CDR2 ANQGSEA come from the germline V gene. CDR3 sequence (DNA): TGCAGCGTTTATTGGGAGGGCCACGAGCAGTACTTC. It specifies CSVYWEGHEQYF.

V is TRBV7-8 and J is TRBJ2-1; perhaps TRBD2 as D (6 bases). Per germline, CDR1 SGHVS and CDR2 FQNEAQ. Trimming stripped 5 bases from V and 6 bases from J, with 23 bases between. CDR3 length: 17 residues. In nucleotides, the CDR3 is TGTGCCAGCAGCGGGACTTATCGGCGGATTTTCGGCAATGAGCAGTTCTTC. Translated: CASSGTYRRIFGNEQFF.

The J gene is TRBJ2-7, the V gene TRBV4-1, with D unresolved. Trimming pared 5 bases from V and 2 bases from J, leaving 19 bases between. The germline CDR1 and CDR2 sequences are MGHRA and YSYEKL. The CDR3 spans 16 residues. CDR3 DNA: TGCGCCAGCAGCTACCGACCGTTCCTTCAGGCCTACGAGCAGTACTTC. It is translated as CASSYRPFLQAYEQYF.

The chain links TRBV7-9 to TRBJ2-2; 12 bases line up with TRBD2. The ends lost 4 bases at V and 4 bases at J; junction bases unmatched: 4. This CDR3 is built from 16 residues. Germline values: CDR1 SEHNR, CDR2 FQNEAQ (reference sequence). The CDR3: CASSSTSGRVTGELFF. CDR3 in DNA: TGTGCCAGCAGCTCGACTAGCGGGAGAGTCACCGGGGAGCTGTTTTTT.

V gene TRBV5-4 combines with J gene TRBJ2-3; 9 bases map to TRBD2. Germline CDR1 reads SGHNT; CDR2 reads YYREEE (reference sequence). V shed 2 bases and J 4 bases; nucleotides not matched to a gene: 8. The CDR3 spans 16 residues. CDR3 in DNA: TGTGCCAGCAGCTTAGGTCAGCGGGAGGTATCAGATACGCAGTATTTT. It translates to CASSLGQREVSDTQYF.

The V gene is TRBV9, the J gene TRBJ1-2; D not resolved. The CDR3 consists of 19 residues. Per the germline V gene, CDR1 is SGDLS and CDR2 is YYNGEE. V was shortened by 3 bases and J by 2 bases, with 26 bases between the two germline ends. The DNA of the CDR3 is TGTGCCAGCAGCGACGACAAATCCCCAGGTAGTCTTGTAAACTATGGCTACACCTTC. It translates to CASSDDKSPGSLVNYGYTF.

The chain employs TRBV18 and TRBJ2-6, with 7 positions matching TRBD1. V dropped 6 bases and J dropped 0; count of bases not matched to a gene: 8. From germline, CDR1 is KGHSH and CDR2 LQKENI. The length of the CDR3 is 17 residues. The CDR3 sequence is CASSDPTGSSGANVLTF. The CDR3 nucleotides are TGTGCCAGCTCGGACCCGACAGGGAGCTCTGGGGCCAACGTCCTGACTTTC. The variable domain in full, completed from reference TRBV18 and TRBJ2-6, reads NAGVMQNPRHLVRRRGQEARLRCSPMKGHSHVYWYRQLPEEGLKFMVYLQKENIIDESGMPKERFSAEFPKEGPSILRIQQVVRGDSAAYFCASSDPTGSSGANVLTFGAGSRLTVL.

The chain recombines TRBV9 with TRBJ1-3; 7 nucleotides agree with TRBD1. The ends lost 3 bases at V and 4 bases at J; junction bases unmatched: 7. Looked up from germline, CDR1 is SGDLS and CDR2 is YYNGEE. The length of the CDR3 is 15 residues. The CDR3 sequence: CASSARQGIGNTIYF. CDR3 DNA sequence: TGTGCCAGCAGCGCCCGACAGGGAATAGGAAACACCATATATTTT.

The rearrangement links TRBV5-4 to TRBJ2-1; D perhaps matches TRBD1 (6 bases). Between the trimmed V and J ends, which lost 5 bases and 5 bases, there was a span of 17 bases. This CDR3 has 15 amino acids. Germline values: CDR1 SGHNT, CDR2 YYREEE (reference sequence). Here the CDR3 reads CASSYRQVPDNEQFF. As DNA, the CDR3 is TGTGCCAGCAGTTATCGACAGGTTCCCGACAATGAGCAGTTCTTC.

V usage is TRBV7-2 and J usage is TRBJ2-7; D is perhaps TRBD2 (7 bases). The germline CDR1 and CDR2 sequences are SGHTA and FQGNSA. The CDR3 spans 17 residues. V was pared by 4 bases and J by 2 bases, with 21 bases between. The DNA of the CDR3 is TGTGCCAGCAGCTCTCGGCGGGGAGGGGGACCCACCTACGAGCAGTACTTC. Its protein product is CASSSRRGGGPTYEQYF.

The chain employs TRBV30 and TRBJ2-1, with 10 bases lining up with TRBD1. The J segment lost 9 bases and the V segment lost 3 bases, leaving 8 bases of the junction unmatched. Germline CDR1 reads GTSNPN; CDR2 reads SVGIG (reference sequence). The CDR3 is 14 residues long. CDR3 sequence (DNA): TGTGCCTGGAGCGAAGACAGGGGGCAAAGTGAGCAGTTCTTC. It is translated as CAWSEDRGQSEQFF.